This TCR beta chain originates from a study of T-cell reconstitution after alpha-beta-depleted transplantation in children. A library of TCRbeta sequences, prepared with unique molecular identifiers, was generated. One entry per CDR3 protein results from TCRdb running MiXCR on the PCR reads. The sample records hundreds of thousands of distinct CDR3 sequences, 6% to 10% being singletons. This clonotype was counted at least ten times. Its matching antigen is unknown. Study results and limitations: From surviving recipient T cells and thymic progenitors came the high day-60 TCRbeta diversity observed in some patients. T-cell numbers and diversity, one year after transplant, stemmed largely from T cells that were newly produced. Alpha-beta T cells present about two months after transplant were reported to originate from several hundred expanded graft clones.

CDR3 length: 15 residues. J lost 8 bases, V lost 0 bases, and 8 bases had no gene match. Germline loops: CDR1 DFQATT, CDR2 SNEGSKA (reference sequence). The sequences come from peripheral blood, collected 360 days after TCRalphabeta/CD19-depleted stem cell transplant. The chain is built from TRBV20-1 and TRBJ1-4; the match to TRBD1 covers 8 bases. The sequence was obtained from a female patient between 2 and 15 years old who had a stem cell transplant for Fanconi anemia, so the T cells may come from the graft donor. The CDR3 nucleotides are TGCAGTGCTAGAGAGCCGACAGGGGTCGGCGAAAAACTGTTTTTT. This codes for CSAREPTGVGEKLFF.